Described below is a single TCR beta chain sequence and its context. Antigen unknown. The record originates from a study of identical twins. Study-level findings and limits: Carriage of fewer insertions was seen in abundant cord blood beta clonotypes, whereas memory repertoires showed none. Findings depended on cross-sectional statistics rather than tracking the same donors.

TCRdb used MiXCR to reprocess the 5' RACE reads, holding one entry per CDR3 protein. The sample has approximately 600,000 distinct CDR3 sequences, roughly 9.9% seen once. V was pared by 4 bases and J by 2 bases, with 9 bases between. The CDR3 has 12 residues. Germline CDR1 and CDR2: GTSNPN and SVGIG (reference sequence). These data are also associated with another study on yellow fever vaccine responses in identical twins.

The sample comprised PBMCs. The chain combines TRBV30 with TRBJ2-7; no clear D gene. This receptor was identified in a young woman in good health. Written as DNA, the CDR3 is TGTGCCTGGAATACTGAACCCTACGAGCAGTACTTC. The encoded protein is CAWNTEPYEQYF. Together with reference TRBV30 and TRBJ2-7, the CDR3 gives the full variable domain: SQTIHQWPATLVQPVGSPLSLECTVEGTSNPNLYWYRQAAGRGLQLLFYSVGIGQISSEVPQNLSASRPQDRQFILSSKKLLLSDSGFYLCAWNTEPYEQYFGPGTRLTVT.